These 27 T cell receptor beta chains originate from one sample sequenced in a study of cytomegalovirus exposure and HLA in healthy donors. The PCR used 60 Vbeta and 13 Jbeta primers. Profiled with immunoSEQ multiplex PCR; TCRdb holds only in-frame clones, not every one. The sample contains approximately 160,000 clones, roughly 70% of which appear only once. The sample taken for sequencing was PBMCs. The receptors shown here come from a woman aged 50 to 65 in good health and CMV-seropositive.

The DNA of the CDR3 is TGTGCCAGCAGTTACGGACGCCCAGGGCTGAATGAAAAACTGTTTTTT. Translated: CASSYGRPGLNEKLFF. This sequence joins TRBV6-5 and TRBJ1-4; D perhaps matches TRBD1 (5 bases). V lost 2 bases and J lost 5, with 15 bases in between. This CDR3 has 16 residues. CDR1 is MNHEY, CDR2 SVGAGI, per germline.

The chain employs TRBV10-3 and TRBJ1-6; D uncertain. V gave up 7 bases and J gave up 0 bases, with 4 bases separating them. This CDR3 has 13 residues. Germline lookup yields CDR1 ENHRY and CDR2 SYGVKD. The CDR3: CAITSSYNSPLHF. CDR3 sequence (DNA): TGTGCCATCACTAGCTCCTATAATTCACCCCTCCACTTT.

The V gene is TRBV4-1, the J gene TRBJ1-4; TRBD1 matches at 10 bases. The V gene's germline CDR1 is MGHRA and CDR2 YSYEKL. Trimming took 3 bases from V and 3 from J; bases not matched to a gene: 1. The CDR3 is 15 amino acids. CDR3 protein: CASSQGTGANEKLFF. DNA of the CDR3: TGCGCCAGCAGCCAGGGGACAGGGGCTAATGAAAAACTGTTTTTT.

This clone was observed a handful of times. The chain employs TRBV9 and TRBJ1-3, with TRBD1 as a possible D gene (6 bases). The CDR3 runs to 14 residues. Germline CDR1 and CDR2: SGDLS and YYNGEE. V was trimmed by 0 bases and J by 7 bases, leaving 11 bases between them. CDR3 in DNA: TGTGCCAGCAGCGTAGGATCAGGGGACAACACCATATATTTT. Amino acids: CASSVGSGDNTIYF.

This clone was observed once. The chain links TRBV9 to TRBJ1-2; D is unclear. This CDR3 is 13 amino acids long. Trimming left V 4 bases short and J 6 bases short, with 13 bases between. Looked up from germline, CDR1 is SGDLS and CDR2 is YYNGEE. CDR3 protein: CASSPRGRDGYTF. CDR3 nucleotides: TGTGCCAGCAGCCCGAGAGGGAGAGATGGCTACACCTTC. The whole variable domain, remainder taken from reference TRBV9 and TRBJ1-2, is DSGVTQTPKHLITATGQRVTLRCSPRSGDLSVYWYQQSLDQGLQFLIQYYNGEERAKGNILERFSAQQFPDLHSELNLSSLELGDSALYFCASSPRGRDGYTFGSGTRLTVV.

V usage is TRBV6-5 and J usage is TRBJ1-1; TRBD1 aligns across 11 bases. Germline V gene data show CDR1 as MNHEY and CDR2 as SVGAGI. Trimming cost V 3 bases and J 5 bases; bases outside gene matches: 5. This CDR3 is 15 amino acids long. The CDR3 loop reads CASSYLGTGGTEAFF. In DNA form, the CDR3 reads TGTGCCAGCAGTTATTTAGGGACAGGGGGGACTGAAGCTTTCTTT.

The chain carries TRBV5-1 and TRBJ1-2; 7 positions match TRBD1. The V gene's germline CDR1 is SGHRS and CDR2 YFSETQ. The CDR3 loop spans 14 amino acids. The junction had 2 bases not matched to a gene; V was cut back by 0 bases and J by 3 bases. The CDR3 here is CASSLGQGDYGYTF. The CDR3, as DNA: TGCGCCAGCAGCTTGGGACAGGGAGACTATGGCTACACCTTC.

The CDR3 protein is CASSLDRAQTIYF. In nucleotides, the CDR3 is TGTGCCAGCAGTTTAGACAGGGCCCAAACCATATATTTT. The chain carries TRBV28 and TRBJ1-3; 7 bases line up with TRBD1. V lost 2 bases and J lost 10; bases outside the gene matches: 5. The germline V gene has CDR1 MDHEN and CDR2 SYDVKM. The CDR3 has 13 residues.

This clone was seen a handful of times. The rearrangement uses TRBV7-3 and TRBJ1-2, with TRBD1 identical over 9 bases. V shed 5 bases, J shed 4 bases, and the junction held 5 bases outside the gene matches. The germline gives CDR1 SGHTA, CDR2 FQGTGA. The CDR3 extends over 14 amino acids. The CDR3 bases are TGTGCCAGCAGCCCGGACAGGGGCCTCTATGGCTACACCTTC. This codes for CASSPDRGLYGYTF. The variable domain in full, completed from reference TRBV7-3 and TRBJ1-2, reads GAGVSQTPSNKVTEKGKYVELRCDPISGHTALYWYRQSLGQGPEFLIYFQGTGAADDSGLPNDRFFAVRPEGSVSTLKIQRTERGDSAVYLCASSPDRGLYGYTFGSGTRLTVV.

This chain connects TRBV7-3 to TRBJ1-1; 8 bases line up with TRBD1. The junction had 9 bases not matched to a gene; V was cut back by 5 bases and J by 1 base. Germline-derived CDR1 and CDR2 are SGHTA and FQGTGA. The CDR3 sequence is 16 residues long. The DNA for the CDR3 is TGTGCCAGCAGCCCCACAGGGGGGAGCGGGAACACTGAAGCTTTCTTT. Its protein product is CASSPTGGSGNTEAFF. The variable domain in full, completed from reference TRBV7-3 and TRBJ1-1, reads GAGVSQTPSNKVTEKGKYVELRCDPISGHTALYWYRQSLGQGPEFLIYFQGTGAADDSGLPNDRFFAVRPEGSVSTLKIQRTERGDSAVYLCASSPTGGSGNTEAFFGQGTRLTVV.

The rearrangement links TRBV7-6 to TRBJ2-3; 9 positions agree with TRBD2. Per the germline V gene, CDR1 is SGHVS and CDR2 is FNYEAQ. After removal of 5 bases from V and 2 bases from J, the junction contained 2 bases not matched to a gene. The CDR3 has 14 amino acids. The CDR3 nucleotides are TGTGCCAGCAGCCCTAGCGGGGACACAGATACGCAGTATTTT. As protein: CASSPSGDTDTQYF.

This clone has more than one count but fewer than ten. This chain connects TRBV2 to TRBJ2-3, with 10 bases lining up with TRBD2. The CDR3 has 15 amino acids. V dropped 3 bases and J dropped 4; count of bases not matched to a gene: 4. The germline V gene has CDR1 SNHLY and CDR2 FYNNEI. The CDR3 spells CASSDLAGGSDTQYF. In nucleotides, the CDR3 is TGTGCCAGCAGTGATTTAGCGGGGGGATCAGATACGCAGTATTTT.

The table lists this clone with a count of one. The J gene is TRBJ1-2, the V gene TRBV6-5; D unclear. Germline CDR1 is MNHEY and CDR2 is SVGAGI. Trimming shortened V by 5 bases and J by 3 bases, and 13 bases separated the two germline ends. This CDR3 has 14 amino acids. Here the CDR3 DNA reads TGTGCCAGCAGTCTCTTAGACGGGTACTATGGCTACACCTTC. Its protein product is CASSLLDGYYGYTF.

CDR3 protein: CASSYRAGGEPQHF. The CDR3 nucleotides are TGTGCCAGCAGTTACAGGGCAGGGGGAGAGCCCCAGCATTTT. The chain combines TRBV6-6 with TRBJ1-5; 7 nucleotides line up with TRBD1. Germline V CDR1 and CDR2: MNHNY, SVGAGI (reference sequence). CDR3 length equals 14 residues. Trimming at V came to 2 bases and at J to 8 bases, leaving 6 bases not matched to a gene.

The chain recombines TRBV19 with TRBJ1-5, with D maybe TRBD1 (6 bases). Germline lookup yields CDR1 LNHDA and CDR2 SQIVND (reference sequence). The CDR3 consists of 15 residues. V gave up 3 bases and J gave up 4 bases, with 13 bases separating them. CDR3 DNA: TGTGCCAGTAGTATTGTTCCAGGGGCAAATCAGCCCCAGCATTTT. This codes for CASSIVPGANQPQHF.

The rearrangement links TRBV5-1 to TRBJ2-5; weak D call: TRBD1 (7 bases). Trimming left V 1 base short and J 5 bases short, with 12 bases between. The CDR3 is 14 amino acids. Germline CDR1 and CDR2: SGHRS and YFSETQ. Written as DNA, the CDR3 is TGCGCCAGCAGCTTGACAGGGGAGGACGAGACCCAGTACTTC. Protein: CASSLTGEDETQYF. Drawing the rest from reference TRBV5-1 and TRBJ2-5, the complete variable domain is KAGVTQTPRYLIKTRGQQVTLSCSPISGHRSVSWYQQTPGQGLQFLFEYFSETQRNKGNFPGRFSGRQFSNSRSEMNVSTLELGDSALYLCASSLTGEDETQYFGPGTRLLVL.

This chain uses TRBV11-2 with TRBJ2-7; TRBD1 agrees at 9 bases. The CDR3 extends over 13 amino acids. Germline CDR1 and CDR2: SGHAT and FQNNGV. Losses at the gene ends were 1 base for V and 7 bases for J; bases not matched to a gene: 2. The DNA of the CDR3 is TGTGCCAGCAGCTTAGGAGGGACAGGGGAGCAGTACTTC. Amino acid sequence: CASSLGGTGEQYF.

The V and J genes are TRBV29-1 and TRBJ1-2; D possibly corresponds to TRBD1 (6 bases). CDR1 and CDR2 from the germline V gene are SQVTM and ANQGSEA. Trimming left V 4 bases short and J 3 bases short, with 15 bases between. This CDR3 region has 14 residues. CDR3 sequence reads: CSVAGGAFDYGYTF. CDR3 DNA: TGCAGCGTTGCTGGGGGGGCGTTCGACTATGGCTACACCTTC.

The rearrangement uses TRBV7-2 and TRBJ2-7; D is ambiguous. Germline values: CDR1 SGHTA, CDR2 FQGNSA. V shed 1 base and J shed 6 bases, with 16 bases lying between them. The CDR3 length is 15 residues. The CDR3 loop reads CASSLDRGSRAEQYF. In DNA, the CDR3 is TGTGCCAGCAGCTTAGATCGCGGCTCCAGAGCCGAGCAGTACTTC. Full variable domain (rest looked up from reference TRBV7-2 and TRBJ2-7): GAGVSQSPSNKVTEKGKDVELRCDPISGHTALYWYRQSLGQGLEFLIYFQGNSAPDKSGLPSDRFSAERTGGSVSTLTIQRTQQEDSAVYLCASSLDRGSRAEQYFGPGTRLTVT.

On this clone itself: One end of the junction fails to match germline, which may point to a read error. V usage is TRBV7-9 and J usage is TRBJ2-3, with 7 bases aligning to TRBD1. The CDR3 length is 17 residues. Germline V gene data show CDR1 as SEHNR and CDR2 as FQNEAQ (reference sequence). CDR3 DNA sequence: TGTTCCAGCAGCCCACCACGAAGGGGGCCTCCCACAGATACGCAGTATTTT. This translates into CSSSPPRRGPPTDTQYF.

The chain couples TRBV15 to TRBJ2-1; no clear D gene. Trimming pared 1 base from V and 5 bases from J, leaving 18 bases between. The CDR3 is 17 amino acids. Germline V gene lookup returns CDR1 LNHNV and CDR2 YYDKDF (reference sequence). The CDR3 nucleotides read TGTGCCACCAGCAGAGGAATCGGCGCGGCGATAAACAATGAGCAGTTCTTC. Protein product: CATSRGIGAAINNEQFF.

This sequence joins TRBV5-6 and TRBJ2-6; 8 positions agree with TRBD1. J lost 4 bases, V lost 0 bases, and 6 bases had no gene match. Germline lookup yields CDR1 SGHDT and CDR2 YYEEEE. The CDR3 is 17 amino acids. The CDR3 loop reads CASSLDQGAAGANVLTF. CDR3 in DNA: TGTGCCAGCAGCTTGGACCAGGGGGCGGCAGGGGCCAACGTCCTGACTTTC. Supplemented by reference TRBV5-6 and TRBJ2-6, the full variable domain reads DAGVTQSPTHLIKTRGQQVTLRCSPKSGHDTVSWYQQALGQGPQFIFQYYEEEERQRGNFPDRFSGHQFPNYSSELNVNALLLGDSALYLCASSLDQGAAGANVLTFGAGSRLTVL.

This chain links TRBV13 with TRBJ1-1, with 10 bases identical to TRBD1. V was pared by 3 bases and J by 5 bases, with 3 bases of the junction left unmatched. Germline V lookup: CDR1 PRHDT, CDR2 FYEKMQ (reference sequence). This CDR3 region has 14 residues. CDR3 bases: TGTGCCAGCAGCTTGACAGGGGGCAAGACTGAAGCTTTCTTT. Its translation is CASSLTGGKTEAFF.

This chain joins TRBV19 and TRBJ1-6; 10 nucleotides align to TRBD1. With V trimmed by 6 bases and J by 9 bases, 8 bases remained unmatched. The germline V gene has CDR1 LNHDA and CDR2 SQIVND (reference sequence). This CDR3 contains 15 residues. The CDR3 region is CASRRTGGESSPLHF. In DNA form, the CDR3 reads TGTGCCAGTAGGAGGACAGGGGGAGAAAGTTCACCCCTCCACTTT.

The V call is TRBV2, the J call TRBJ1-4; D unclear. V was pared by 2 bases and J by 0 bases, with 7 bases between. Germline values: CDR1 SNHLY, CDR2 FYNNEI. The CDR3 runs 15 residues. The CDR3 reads CASSESGATNEKLFF. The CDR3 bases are TGTGCCAGCAGTGAATCAGGTGCAACTAATGAAAAACTGTTTTTT.

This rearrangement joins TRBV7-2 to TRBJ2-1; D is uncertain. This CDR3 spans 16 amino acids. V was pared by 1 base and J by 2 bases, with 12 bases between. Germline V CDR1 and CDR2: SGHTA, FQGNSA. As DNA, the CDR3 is TGTGCCAGCAGCTTAGTGTTAACTGAAGCCTACAATGAGCAGTTCTTC. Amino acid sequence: CASSLVLTEAYNEQFF.

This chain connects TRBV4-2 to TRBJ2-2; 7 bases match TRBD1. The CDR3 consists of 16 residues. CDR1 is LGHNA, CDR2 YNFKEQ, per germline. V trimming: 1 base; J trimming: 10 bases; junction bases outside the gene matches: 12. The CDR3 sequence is CASSQVASSGGLELFF. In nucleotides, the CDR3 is TGTGCCAGCAGCCAAGTCGCCAGCTCAGGGGGTTTGGAGCTGTTTTTT.